The subject of this entry is one TCR beta chain. Its antigen is not known. The junction differs from germline at one of its ends, possibly a read error. This sample stems from a study of cytomegalovirus exposure and HLA in healthy donors. Study outcomes and limitations: The study designated about 180 TCR beta chains cytomegalovirus-associated.

Germline-derived CDR1 and CDR2 are LNHNV and YYDKDF (reference sequence). CDR3 size: 12 residues. The study ran its PCR with 60 Vbeta and 13 Jbeta primers. Sequencing used immunoSEQ multiplex PCR; TCRdb keeps in-frame clones, though not all of them. The sample yields some 60,000 clones, more than 70% seen once. This sequence was found in a male donor in good health and CMV-seronegative. The V gene is TRBV15, the J gene TRBJ1-1, with a weak D call TRBD1 (5 bases). The sequenced material came from PBMCs. The CDR3 region is CATSGDSYEAFF. CDR3 in DNA: TGTGCCACCAGCGGAGACAGTTATGAAGCTTTCTTT.